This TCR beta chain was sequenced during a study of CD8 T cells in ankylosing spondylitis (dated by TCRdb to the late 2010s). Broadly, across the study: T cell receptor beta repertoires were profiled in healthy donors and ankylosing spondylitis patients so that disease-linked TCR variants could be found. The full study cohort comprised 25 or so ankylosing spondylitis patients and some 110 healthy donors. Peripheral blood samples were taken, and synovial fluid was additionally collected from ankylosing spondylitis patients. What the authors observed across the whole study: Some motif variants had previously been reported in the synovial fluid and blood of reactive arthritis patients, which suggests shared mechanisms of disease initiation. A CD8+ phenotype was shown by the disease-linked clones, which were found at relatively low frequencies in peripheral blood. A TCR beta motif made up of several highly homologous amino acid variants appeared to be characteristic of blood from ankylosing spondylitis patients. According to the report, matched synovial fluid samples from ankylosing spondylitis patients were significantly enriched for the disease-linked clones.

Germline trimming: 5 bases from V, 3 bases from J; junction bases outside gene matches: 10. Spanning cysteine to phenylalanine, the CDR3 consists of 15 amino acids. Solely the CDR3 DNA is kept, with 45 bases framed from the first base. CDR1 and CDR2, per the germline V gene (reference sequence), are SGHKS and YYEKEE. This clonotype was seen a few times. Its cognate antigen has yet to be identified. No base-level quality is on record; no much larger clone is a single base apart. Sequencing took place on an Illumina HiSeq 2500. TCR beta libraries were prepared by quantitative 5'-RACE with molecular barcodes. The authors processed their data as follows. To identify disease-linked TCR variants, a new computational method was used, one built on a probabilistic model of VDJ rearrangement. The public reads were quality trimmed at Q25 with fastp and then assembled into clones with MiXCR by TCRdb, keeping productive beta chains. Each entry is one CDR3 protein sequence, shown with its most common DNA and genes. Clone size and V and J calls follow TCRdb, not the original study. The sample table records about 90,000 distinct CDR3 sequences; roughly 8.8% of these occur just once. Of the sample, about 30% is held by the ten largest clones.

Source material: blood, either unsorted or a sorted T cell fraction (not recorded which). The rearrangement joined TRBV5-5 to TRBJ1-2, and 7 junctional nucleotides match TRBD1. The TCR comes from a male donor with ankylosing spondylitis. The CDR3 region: CASSLTDRAYYGYTF. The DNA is TGTGCCAGCAGTCTAACAGACAGGGCCTACTATGGCTACACCTTC. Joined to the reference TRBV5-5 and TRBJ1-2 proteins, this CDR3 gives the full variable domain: DAGVTQSPTHLIKTRGQQVTLRCSPISGHKSVSWYQQVLGQGPQFIFQYYEKEERGRGNFPDRFSARQFPNYSSELNVNALLLGDSALYLCASSLTDRAYYGYTFGSGTRLTVV.